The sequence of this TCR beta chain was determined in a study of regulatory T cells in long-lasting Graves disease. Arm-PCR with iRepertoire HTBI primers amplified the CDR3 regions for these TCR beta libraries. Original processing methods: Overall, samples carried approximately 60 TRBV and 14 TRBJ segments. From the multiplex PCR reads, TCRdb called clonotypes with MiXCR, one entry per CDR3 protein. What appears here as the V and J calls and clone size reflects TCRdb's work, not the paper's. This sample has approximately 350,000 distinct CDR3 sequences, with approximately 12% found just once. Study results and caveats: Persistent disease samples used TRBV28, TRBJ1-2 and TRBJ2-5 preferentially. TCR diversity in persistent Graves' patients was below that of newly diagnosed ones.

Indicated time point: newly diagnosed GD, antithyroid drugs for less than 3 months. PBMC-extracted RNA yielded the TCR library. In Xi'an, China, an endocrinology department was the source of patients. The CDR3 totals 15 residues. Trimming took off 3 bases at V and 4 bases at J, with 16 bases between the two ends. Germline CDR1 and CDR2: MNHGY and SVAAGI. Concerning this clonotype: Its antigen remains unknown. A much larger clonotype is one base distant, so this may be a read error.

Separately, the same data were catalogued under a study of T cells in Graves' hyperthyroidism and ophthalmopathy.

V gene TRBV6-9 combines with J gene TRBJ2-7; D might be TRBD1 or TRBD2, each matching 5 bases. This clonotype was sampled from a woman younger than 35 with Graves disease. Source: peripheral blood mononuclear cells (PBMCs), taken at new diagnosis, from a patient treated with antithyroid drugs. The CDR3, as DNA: TGTGCCAGCAGTTACTTTGAAAGGGGAGTATACGAGCAGTACTTC. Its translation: CASSYFERGVYEQYF.